The 17 T cell receptor beta chains listed next were all sequenced from one sample in a study of beta chain features in type 1 diabetes. Broader study findings: A moderate, significant TCRB CDR3 shortening appeared in type 1 diabetes across four CD4+ subsets.

The authors reverse transcribed all of the isolated RNA, so sequencing captured expressed TCRB transcripts. Profiled with immunoSEQ multiplex PCR; TCRdb holds only in-frame clones, not every one. Among just under 150,000 clones, around 13% were seen once, and the ten largest hold 1.3%. No antigen has been identified for these receptors. Sequencing was performed on central memory CD4+ T cells from blood. The receptors shown here come from a man between 18 and 29 years old with type 1 diabetes.

There are a few counts of this clone. The genes are TRBV18 and TRBJ2-7, with a tentative D call TRBD1 (6 bases). The germline CDR1 and CDR2 sequences are KGHSH and LQKENI. Trimming stripped 6 bases from V and 2 bases from J, with 11 bases between. CDR3 length equals 13 residues. The CDR3 loop reads CASSPGHTYEQYF. CDR3 nucleotides: TGTGCCAGCTCTCCGGGACACACCTACGAGCAGTACTTC.

The V call is TRBV30, the J call TRBJ2-1, with 7 bases lining up with TRBD1. CDR3 length: 13 amino acids. V was pared by 1 base and J by 6 bases, with 3 bases of the junction left unmatched. Germline V CDR1 and CDR2: GTSNPN, SVGIG (reference sequence). CDR3 nucleotide sequence: TGTGCCTGGAGTGCTGGGACAGTCAATGAGCAGTTCTTC. Encoded protein: CAWSAGTVNEQFF. Full variable domain (missing parts from reference TRBV30 and TRBJ2-1): SQTIHQWPATLVQPVGSPLSLECTVEGTSNPNLYWYRQAAGRGLQLLFYSVGIGQISSEVPQNLSASRPQDRQFILSSKKLLLSDSGFYLCAWSAGTVNEQFFGPGTRLTVL.

This clone was picked up a small number of times. The chain uses TRBV2 and TRBJ1-4; 8 bases agree with TRBD1. V was clipped by 5 bases and J by 7 bases; unmatched bases: 6. The CDR3 length is 14 residues. Germline V gives CDR1 SNHLY, CDR2 FYNNEI. CDR3 DNA sequence: TGTGCCAGCAGTTTTCAGGGGGCGGGTGAAAAACTGTTTTTT. As protein: CASSFQGAGEKLFF. The full variable domain, in which reference TRBV2 and TRBJ1-4 provide the parts outside the CDR3, is EPEVTQTPSHQVTQMGQEVILRCVPISNHLYFYWYRQILGQKVEFLVSFYNNEISEKSEIFDDQFSVERPDGSNFTLKIRSTKLEDSAMYFCASSFQGAGEKLFFGSGTQLSVL.

This clone was picked up a small number of times. This chain joins TRBV15 and TRBJ2-1, with D uncertain. Per the germline V gene, CDR1 is LNHNV and CDR2 is YYDKDF (reference sequence). Between the trimmed V and J ends, which lost 2 bases and 3 bases, there was a span of 17 bases. The CDR3 spans 17 residues. The CDR3 nucleotides are TGTGCCACCAGCAGATCACACTCCTCGGGTTTCTACAATGAGCAGTTCTTC. Amino acid sequence: CATSRSHSSGFYNEQFF.

The V call is TRBV5-1, the J call TRBJ2-7; D is perhaps TRBD1 or TRBD2 (5 bases each). CDR1 and CDR2 from the germline V gene are SGHRS and YFSETQ. The length of the CDR3 is 15 residues. With 3 bases removed from V and 5 bases from J, the gap between germline ends came to 18 bases. DNA of the CDR3: TGCGCCAGCAGCTACCAGACGGGGACGAGAAACGAGCAGTACTTC. This sequence encodes CASSYQTGTRNEQYF.

The chain joins TRBV2 to TRBJ1-6; no clear D gene. The CDR3 has 15 residues. V dropped 7 bases and J dropped 9 bases, with 19 bases sitting between them. The germline V gene has CDR1 SNHLY and CDR2 FYNNEI. CDR3 nucleotides: TGTGCCAGCACCTTTCGGGTAATGACCAGTTCACCCCTCCACTTT. Its protein product is CASTFRVMTSSPLHF.

This chain links TRBV6-1 with TRBJ2-4; no clear D. Germline-derived CDR1 and CDR2 are MNHNS and SASEGT. Trimming left V 0 bases short and J 8 bases short, with 20 bases between. The CDR3 contains 17 residues. CDR3 nucleotide sequence: TGTGCCAGCAGTGAAGCGCTTCGGCGGCTCTTCGTGGACATTCAGTACTTC. As protein: CASSEALRRLFVDIQYF.

This chain connects TRBV29-1 to TRBJ1-2; possible D gene TRBD1, 5 bases. This CDR3 contains 12 residues. V was pared by 3 bases and J by 6 bases, with 11 bases between. Germline-derived CDR1 and CDR2 are SQVTM and ANQGSEA. This CDR3 is CSVDGGGDGYTF. DNA of the CDR3: TGCAGCGTTGATGGGGGAGGGGATGGCTACACCTTC.

The chain is built from TRBV19 and TRBJ2-1; D unclear. CDR3 size: 13 residues. Germline assignment: CDR1 LNHDA and CDR2 SQIVND (reference sequence). The germline V and J ends were trimmed by 8 bases and 4 bases, with 12 bases remaining between them. The CDR3 reads CASRSVDYNEQFF. CDR3 DNA sequence: TGTGCCAGTCGCTCAGTAGATTACAATGAGCAGTTCTTC.

This chain uses TRBV9 with TRBJ2-1; 10 nucleotides line up with TRBD2. After removal of 0 bases from V and 5 bases from J, the junction contained 2 bases not matched to a gene. The length of the CDR3 is 15 residues. CDR1 is SGDLS and CDR2 is YYNGEE in the germline V gene. CDR3 sequence (DNA): TGTGCCAGCAGCGTAGCTAGCGGGGGCCACAATGAGCAGTTCTTC. It encodes CASSVASGGHNEQFF.

A few counts support this clone. V is TRBV5-4 and J is TRBJ2-7, with D tentatively TRBD1 (6 bases). The CDR3 runs 16 residues. Germline CDR1 SGHNT, CDR2 YYREEE (reference sequence). Trimming took 5 bases from V and 5 from J, leaving 23 bases between them. CDR3 amino acids: CASSSILGPRGDEQYF. In DNA form, the CDR3 reads TGTGCCAGCAGTTCCATTTTAGGACCCAGGGGCGACGAGCAGTACTTC.

The rearrangement links TRBV5-1 to TRBJ2-5; D unresolved. The germline CDR1 and CDR2 sequences are SGHRS and YFSETQ. V was trimmed by 2 bases and J by 0 bases, leaving 8 bases between them. The CDR3 length is 14 residues. For the CDR3, the DNA is TGCGCCAGCAGCTTTGGCAGGTACCAAGAGACCCAGTACTTC. As protein: CASSFGRYQETQYF. Full variable domain (remainder filled in from reference TRBV5-1 and TRBJ2-5): KAGVTQTPRYLIKTRGQQVTLSCSPISGHRSVSWYQQTPGQGLQFLFEYFSETQRNKGNFPGRFSGRQFSNSRSEMNVSTLELGDSALYLCASSFGRYQETQYFGPGTRLLVL.

To note about this clone: In the same sample, other DNA sequences code for this CDR3. The chain couples TRBV7-9 to TRBJ2-3; tentatively, D is TRBD1 (6 bases). This CDR3 is 14 amino acids long. The V end lost 2 bases, the J end lost 0 bases, and 6 bases lay between the germline ends. Per the germline V gene, CDR1 is SEHNR and CDR2 is FQNEAQ (reference sequence). CDR3 sequence reads: CASSLTGSTDTQYF. CDR3 sequence (DNA): TGTGCCAGCAGCTTAACAGGGAGCACAGATACGCAGTATTTT.

This clone was picked up a small number of times. J is TRBJ1-1 and V is TRBV19; the match to TRBD1 covers 7 bases. CDR3 size: 14 residues. Germline V gene data show CDR1 as LNHDA and CDR2 as SQIVND (reference sequence). With 7 bases clipped from V and 1 base from J, the junction kept 6 bases outside the gene matches. The CDR3 nucleotides are TGTGCCAGTATGTACGGGACAGCGAACACTGAAGCTTTCTTT. Its protein is CASMYGTANTEAFF.

The rearrangement uses TRBV7-6 and TRBJ1-1; 9 nucleotides line up with TRBD1. The CDR3 contains 15 residues. The J segment lost 4 bases and the V segment lost 4 bases, leaving 7 bases of the junction unmatched. Germline CDR1 SGHVS, CDR2 FNYEAQ. The DNA for the CDR3 is TGTGCCAGCAGCTCTACCGGGACAGGGCGCACTGAAGCTTTCTTT. It encodes CASSSTGTGRTEAFF.

The chain recombines TRBV11-2 with TRBJ1-4; D is unresolved. Germline V gene sequence: CDR1 SGHAT, CDR2 FQNNGV. V was trimmed by 5 bases and J by 6 bases, leaving 10 bases between them. The CDR3 has 13 amino acids. In nucleotides, the CDR3 is TGTGCCAGCAGCGTGACGTTTGATGAAAAACTGTTTTTT. It yields the protein CASSVTFDEKLFF.

This clone occurred a few times. The V gene is TRBV9, the J gene TRBJ2-1; unclear D gene. Germline V CDR1 and CDR2: SGDLS, YYNGEE. This CDR3 is built from 13 residues. V shed 3 bases and J shed 6 bases, with 10 bases lying between them. CDR3 sequence (DNA): TGTGCCAGCAGCGCGCTCCCGGGCAATGAGCAGTTCTTC. The encoded protein is CASSALPGNEQFF.